Following are 11 T cell receptor beta chains from one sample sequenced in a study of cytomegalovirus exposure and HLA in healthy donors. The PCR contained 60 Vbeta and 13 Jbeta primers. The protocol was immunoSEQ multiplex PCR, while the TCRdb copy is restricted to in-frame clones and leaves out a portion. The sample yields some 140,000 clones, 75% to 85% seen once. The specimen sequenced was PBMCs. Receptors were obtained from a man aged 30 to 39 in good health and CMV-seropositive.

The genes are TRBV30 and TRBJ2-5; D perhaps matches TRBD1 (5 bases). V lost 2 bases to trimming and J lost 6 bases, with 16 bases between them. The CDR3 totals 14 residues. The germline V gene encodes CDR1 GTSNPN and CDR2 SVGIG (reference sequence). CDR3 amino acids: CAWSTTWVGQTQYF. The CDR3 region has the DNA TGTGCCTGGAGTACGACGTGGGTGGGGCAGACCCAGTACTTC.

The gene calls are TRBV29-1 and TRBJ2-3; D gene ambiguous. The CDR3 is made up of 10 amino acids. Looked up from germline, CDR1 is SQVTM and CDR2 is ANQGSEA. Here the CDR3 DNA reads TGCATCACCGGGACAGATACGCAGTATTTT. It translates to CITGTDTQYF.

This clone was observed a single time. V is TRBV7-9 and J is TRBJ1-1; D perhaps matches TRBD1 (5 bases). Deletions cut 4 bases from V and 2 bases from J, with 8 bases between. This CDR3 comprises 13 residues. Germline V gene lookup returns CDR1 SEHNR and CDR2 FQNEAQ (reference sequence). The CDR3 protein is CASSSDRNTEAFF. Written as DNA, the CDR3 is TGTGCCAGCAGCTCCGACAGAAACACTGAAGCTTTCTTT. Filled out from reference TRBV7-9 and TRBJ1-1, the complete variable domain reads DTGVSQNPRHKITKRGQNVTFRCDPISEHNRLYWYRQTLGQGPEFLTYFQNEAQLEKSRLLSDRFSAERPKGSFSTLEIQRTEQGDSAMYLCASSSDRNTEAFFGQGTRLTVV.

The CDR3 protein is CASSLQWSANEKLFF. The CDR3 DNA reads TGTGCCAGCAGCCTACAGTGGTCGGCTAATGAAAAACTGTTTTTT. The chain is built from TRBV11-2 and TRBJ1-4; no clear D. CDR3 length equals 15 residues. Germline CDR1 reads SGHAT; CDR2 reads FQNNGV. Between the trimmed V and J ends, which lost 5 bases and 3 bases, there was a span of 13 bases. The full variable domain, in which reference TRBV11-2 and TRBJ1-4 provide the parts outside the CDR3, is EAGVAQSPRYKIIEKRQSVAFWCNPISGHATLYWYQQILGQGPKLLIQFQNNGVVDDSQLPKDRFSAERLKGVDSTLKIQPAKLEDSAVYLCASSLQWSANEKLFFGSGTQLSVL.

The chain recombines TRBV27 with TRBJ2-1; 12 bases fit TRBD2. Per germline, CDR1 MNHEY and CDR2 SMNVEV (reference sequence). This CDR3 comprises 15 residues. V dropped 3 bases and J dropped 6; count of bases not matched to a gene: 3. The CDR3 sequence: CASSFPGLAGNEQFF. The CDR3 region has the DNA TGTGCCAGCAGTTTCCCGGGACTAGCGGGCAATGAGCAGTTCTTC.

The CDR3 loop is CASSLRGQEYNEQFF. In nucleotides, the CDR3 is TGTGCCAGCAGCTTAAGGGGACAGGAGTACAATGAGCAGTTCTTC. The chain couples TRBV7-8 to TRBJ2-1; 8 nucleotides line up with TRBD1. The V gene end was trimmed by 2 bases and the J gene end by 4 bases; junction bases not matched to a gene: 4. This CDR3 has 15 residues. Germline values: CDR1 SGHVS, CDR2 FQNEAQ.

The rearrangement joins TRBV27 to TRBJ1-4, with TRBD1 identical over 8 bases. With V trimmed by 2 bases and J by 0 bases, 2 bases remained unmatched. The germline CDR1 and CDR2 sequences are MNHEY and SMNVEV (reference sequence). This CDR3 comprises 16 residues. CDR3 amino acids: CASSLEQGATNEKLFF. CDR3 bases: TGTGCCAGCAGTTTAGAACAGGGGGCAACTAATGAAAAACTGTTTTTT.

V usage is TRBV19 and J usage is TRBJ2-2; D is perhaps TRBD2 (7 bases). The CDR3 is 14 residues long. Germline loops: CDR1 LNHDA, CDR2 SQIVND (reference sequence). Deletions cut 7 bases from V and 4 bases from J, with 13 bases between. CDR3 protein: CASIMAGATGELFF. The DNA for the CDR3 is TGTGCCAGTATAATGGCGGGGGCCACCGGGGAGCTGTTTTTT.

The chain combines TRBV25-1 with TRBJ1-4; TRBD1 is a possible D gene (5 bases). The CDR3 contains 18 residues. V dropped 4 bases and J dropped 0 bases, with 18 bases sitting between them. Germline-derived CDR1 and CDR2 are MGHDK and SYGVNS. The CDR3 spells CASSAQIGTRATNEKLFF. The DNA for the CDR3 is TGTGCCAGCAGTGCGCAAATCGGGACTCGAGCAACTAATGAAAAACTGTTTTTT.

The chain combines TRBV25-1 with TRBJ2-3, with TRBD1 matching over 9 bases. Germline V lookup: CDR1 MGHDK, CDR2 SYGVNS. The V and J ends lost 4 bases and 4 bases, in that order; junction bases with no gene match: 12. This CDR3 comprises 17 residues. CDR3 residues: CASSAGGTGLVSDTQYF. DNA for the CDR3: TGTGCCAGCAGTGCTGGAGGGACAGGGCTGGTATCAGATACGCAGTATTTT.

CDR3 coding DNA: TGCGCCAGCGCAGGGACTAACACAGATACGCAGTATTTT. Its translation: CASAGTNTDTQYF. V and J are TRBV5-1 and TRBJ2-3; 7 bases map to TRBD2. The germline V gene encodes CDR1 SGHRS and CDR2 YFSETQ. V lost 7 bases, J lost 2 bases, and 4 bases stayed unmatched. CDR3 length: 13 residues.